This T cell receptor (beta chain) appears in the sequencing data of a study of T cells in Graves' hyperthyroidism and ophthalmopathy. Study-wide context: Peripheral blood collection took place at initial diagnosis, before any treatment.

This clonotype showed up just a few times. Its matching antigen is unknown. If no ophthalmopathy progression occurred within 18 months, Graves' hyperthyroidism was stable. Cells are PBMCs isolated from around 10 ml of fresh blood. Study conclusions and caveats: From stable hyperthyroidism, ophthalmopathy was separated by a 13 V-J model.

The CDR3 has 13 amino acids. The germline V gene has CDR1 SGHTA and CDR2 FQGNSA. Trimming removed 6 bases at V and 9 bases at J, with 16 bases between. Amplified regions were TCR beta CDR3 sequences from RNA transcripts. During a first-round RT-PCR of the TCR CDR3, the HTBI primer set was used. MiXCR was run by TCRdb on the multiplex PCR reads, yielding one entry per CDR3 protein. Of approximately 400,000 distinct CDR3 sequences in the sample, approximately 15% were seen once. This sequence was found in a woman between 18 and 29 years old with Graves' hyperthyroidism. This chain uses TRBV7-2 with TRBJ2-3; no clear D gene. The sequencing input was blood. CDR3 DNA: TGTGCCAGCAGTTCGGTGGAGATGGGGACGCAGTATTTT. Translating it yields CASSSVEMGTQYF.